This T cell receptor beta chain was identified in a study of blood T cell repertoires in COVID-19. Study at large: The samples span acute and convalescent COVID-19 from the United States, Italy and Spain.

The CDR3 is 16 residues long. Germline assignment: CDR1 SNHLY and CDR2 FYNNEI. Trimming removed 3 bases from V and 2 bases from J; junction bases left unmatched: 9. Some clones are missing from TCRdb's copy, which holds only in-frame ones; the method was immunoSEQ multiplex PCR. The profile shows about 240,000 clones, roughly 79% of them singletons. This TCR came from a woman over 75 with COVID-19, enrolled during active disease. V and J are TRBV2 and TRBJ2-5; 7 nucleotides agree with TRBD2. Sequencing input: peripheral blood. CDR3 coding DNA: TGTGCCAGCAGTGAGAACCGCGGGGGTCAACAAGAGACCCAGTACTTC. Translated: CASSENRGGQQETQYF.